This TCR beta chain was recorded in a study of blood T cell repertoires in COVID-19. With 6 bases removed from V and 4 bases from J, the gap between germline ends came to 4 bases. This CDR3 is 11 amino acids long. Libraries were prepared by immunoSEQ multiplex PCR; TCRdb keeps only in-frame clonotypes and omits some of them. Here the sample spans a few hundred thousand clones, 80% to 90% being singletons. This rearrangement joins TRBV12-3 or TRBV12-4 to TRBJ2-1; D remains ambiguous. The sample taken for sequencing was PBMCs or T cells enriched from blood (not recorded which). This receptor was obtained from a woman aged 25-40 years who had recovered from COVID-19. CDR3 loop: CASSKYNEQFF. DNA for the CDR3: TGTGCCAGCAGCAAATACAATGAGCAGTTCTTC.